This T cell receptor beta chain was obtained from a study of T cell responses to AZD1222 COVID-19 vaccine. Second doses were pooled across both intervals (about 4 or about 12 weeks). Whole-study results and caveats: Clonal diversity was possibly underestimated; the donors were predominantly white British and more often female. No repertoire was sampled before or during the peak T cell response, only after it.

Regarding this clone: Its antigen remains unknown.

Using immunoSEQ multiplex PCR, the repertoire was profiled, and TCRdb retains in-frame clones only, with some absent. The sample has around 120,000 clones; roughly 90% are singletons. The origin of this receptor is an adult who received the AZD1222 COVID-19 vaccine. Specimen: peripheral blood, collected 28 days after the second AZD1222 dose.

The DNA of the CDR3 is TGCAGCGTTGAAGATGAGGAGGAGAGGGCTGAAGCTTTCTTT. This gives the protein CSVEDEEERAEAFF. The chain joins TRBV29-1 to TRBJ1-1; no definite D call. There are 14 residues in the CDR3. The V end was cut by 0 bases, the J end by 6 bases, with 14 bases between. Germline loops: CDR1 SQVTM, CDR2 ANQGSEA.